These 2 T cell receptor beta chains originate from one sample sequenced in a study of control samples from healthy donors and cancer patients. The repertoire was sequenced with immunoSEQ multiplex PCR; TCRdb's copy has only in-frame clones and lacks some. This table has 75,000 to 90,000 clones, about 88% appearing once. The sequenced sample was blood. These receptors all stem from a man aged 50-60 years in good health.

The chain employs TRBV5-4 and TRBJ1-4; the D gene is possibly TRBD1 (5 bases). Trimming shortened V by 0 bases and J by 6 bases, and 12 bases separated the two germline ends. The germline CDR1 and CDR2 sequences are SGHNT and YYREEE (reference sequence). The CDR3 loop spans 15 amino acids. The CDR3 loop reads CASSLAPGPDEKLFF. In DNA, the CDR3 is TGTGCCAGCAGCTTGGCCCCAGGGCCGGATGAAAAACTGTTTTTT.

This rearrangement joins TRBV5-1 to TRBJ2-7; TRBD2 is a possible D gene (6 bases). V was cut by 2 bases and J by 6 bases, with 18 bases left in between. CDR1 SGHRS and CDR2 YFSETQ come from the germline V gene. This CDR3 is 15 amino acids long. CDR3 protein: CASSFEREAPGEQYF. In DNA form, the CDR3 reads TGCGCCAGCAGCTTCGAAAGGGAGGCCCCAGGCGAGCAGTACTTC.